Ten or more counts support the clone carrying this TCR beta chain. The data are from a study of T cells after yellow fever vaccination. Template switching by 5'RACE produced TCR cDNA, adding a universal primer site and UMIs. TCRdb re-called the 5' RACE reads through MiXCR, storing one row per CDR3 protein. The sample shows under 550,000 distinct CDR3 sequences, about a fifth of them seen only once. The CDR3 extends over 11 amino acids. V shed 4 bases and J shed 7 bases, with 7 bases lying between them. This receptor was taken from a man between 18 and 35 years old who received the YFV17D yellow fever vaccine. Sequenced here: PBMCs, sampled around 3 weeks after the first yellow fever vaccination. This chain links TRBV12-3 or TRBV12-4 with TRBJ1-2; TRBD1 might be the D (5 bases). The CDR3 nucleotides are TGTGCCAGCAGTTGGGGGGGTGGCTACACCTTC. The encoded protein is CASSWGGGYTF.